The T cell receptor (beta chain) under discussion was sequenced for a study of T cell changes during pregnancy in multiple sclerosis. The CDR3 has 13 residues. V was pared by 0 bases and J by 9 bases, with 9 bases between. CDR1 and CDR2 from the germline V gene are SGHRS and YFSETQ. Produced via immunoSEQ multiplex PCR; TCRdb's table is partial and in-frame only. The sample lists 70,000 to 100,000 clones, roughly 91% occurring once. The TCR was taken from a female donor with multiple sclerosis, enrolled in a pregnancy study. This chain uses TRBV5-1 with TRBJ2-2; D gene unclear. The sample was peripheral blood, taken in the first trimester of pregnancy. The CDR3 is CASSLAELRELFF. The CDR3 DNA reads TGCGCCAGCAGCTTGGCCGAGTTGCGGGAGCTGTTTTTT.